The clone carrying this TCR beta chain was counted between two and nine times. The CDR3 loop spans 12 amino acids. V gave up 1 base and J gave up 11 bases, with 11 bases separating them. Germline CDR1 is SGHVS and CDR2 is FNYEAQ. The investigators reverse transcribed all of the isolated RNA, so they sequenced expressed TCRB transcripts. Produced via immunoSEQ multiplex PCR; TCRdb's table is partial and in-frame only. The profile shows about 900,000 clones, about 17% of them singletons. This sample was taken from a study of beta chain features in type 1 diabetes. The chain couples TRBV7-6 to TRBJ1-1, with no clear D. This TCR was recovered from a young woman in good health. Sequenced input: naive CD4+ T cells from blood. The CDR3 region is CASSLVPVDAFF. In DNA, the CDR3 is TGTGCCAGCAGCTTAGTTCCGGTGGATGCTTTCTTT.